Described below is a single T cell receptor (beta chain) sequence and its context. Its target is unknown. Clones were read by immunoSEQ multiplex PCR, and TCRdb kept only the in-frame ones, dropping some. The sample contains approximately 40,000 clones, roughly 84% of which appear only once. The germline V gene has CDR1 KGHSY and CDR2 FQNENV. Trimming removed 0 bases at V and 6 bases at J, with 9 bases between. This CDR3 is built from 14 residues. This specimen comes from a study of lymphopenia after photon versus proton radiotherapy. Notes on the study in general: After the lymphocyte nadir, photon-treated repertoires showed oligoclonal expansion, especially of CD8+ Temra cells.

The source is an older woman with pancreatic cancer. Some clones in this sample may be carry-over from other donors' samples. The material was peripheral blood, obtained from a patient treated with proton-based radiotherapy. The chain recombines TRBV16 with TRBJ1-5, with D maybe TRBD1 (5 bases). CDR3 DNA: TGTGCCAGCAGCCAATCGTCAGGGTTTCAGCCCCAGCATTTT. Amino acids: CASSQSSGFQPQHF. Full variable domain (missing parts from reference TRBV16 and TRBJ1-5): GEEVAQTPKHLVRGEGQKAKLYCAPIKGHSYVFWYQQVLKNEFKFLISFQNENVFDETGMPKERFSAKCLPNSPCSLEIQATKLEDSAVYFCASSQSSGFQPQHFGDGTRLSIL.